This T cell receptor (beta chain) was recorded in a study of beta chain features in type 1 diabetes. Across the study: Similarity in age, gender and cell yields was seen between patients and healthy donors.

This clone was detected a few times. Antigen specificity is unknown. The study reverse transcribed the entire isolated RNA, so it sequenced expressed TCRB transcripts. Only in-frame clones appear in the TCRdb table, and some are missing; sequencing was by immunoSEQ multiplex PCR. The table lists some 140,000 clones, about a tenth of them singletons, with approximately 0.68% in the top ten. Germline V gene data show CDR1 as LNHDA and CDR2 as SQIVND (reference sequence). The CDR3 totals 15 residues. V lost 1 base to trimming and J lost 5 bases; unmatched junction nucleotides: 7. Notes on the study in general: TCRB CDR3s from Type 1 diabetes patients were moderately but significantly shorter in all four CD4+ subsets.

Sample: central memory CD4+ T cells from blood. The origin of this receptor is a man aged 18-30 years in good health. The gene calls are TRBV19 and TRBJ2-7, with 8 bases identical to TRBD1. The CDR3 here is CASSIVFRGLDEQYF. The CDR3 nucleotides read TGTGCCAGTAGTATAGTTTTCAGGGGGCTCGACGAGCAGTACTTC.